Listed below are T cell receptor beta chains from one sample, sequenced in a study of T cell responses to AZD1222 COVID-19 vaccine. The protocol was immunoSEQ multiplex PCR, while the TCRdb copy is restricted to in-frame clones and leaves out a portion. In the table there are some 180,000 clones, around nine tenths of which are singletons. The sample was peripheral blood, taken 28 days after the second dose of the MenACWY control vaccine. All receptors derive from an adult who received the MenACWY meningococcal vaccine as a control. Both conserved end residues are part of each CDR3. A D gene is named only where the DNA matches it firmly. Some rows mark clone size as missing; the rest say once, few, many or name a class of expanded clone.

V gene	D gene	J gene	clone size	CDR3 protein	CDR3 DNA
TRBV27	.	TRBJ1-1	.	CASSLFRSTEAFF	TGTGCCAGCAGTTTATTTAGGTCAACTGAAGCTTTCTTT
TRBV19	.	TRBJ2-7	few	CASSIGGASYEQYF	TGTGCCAGTAGTATAGGAGGGGCTTCCTACGAGCAGTACTTC
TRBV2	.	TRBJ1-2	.	CASSDNRFYGYTF	TGTGCCAGCAGTGACAACAGGTTCTATGGCTACACCTTC
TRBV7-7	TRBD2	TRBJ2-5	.	CASSFQAGVEETQYF	TGTGCCAGCAGCTTTCAAGCGGGAGTGGAAGAGACCCAGTACTTC
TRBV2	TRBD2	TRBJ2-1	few	CASSYSGLAGVYNEQFF	TGTGCCAGCAGCTACTCTGGACTAGCGGGTGTGTACAATGAGCAGTTCTTC
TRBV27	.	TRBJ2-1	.	CASSSPGVGWSYNEQFF	TGTGCCAGCAGTTCCCCGGGGGTAGGATGGTCCTACAATGAGCAGTTCTTC
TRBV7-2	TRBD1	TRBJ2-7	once	CASSPGGRYYEQYF	TGTGCCAGCAGCCCAGGGGGCAGATACTACGAGCAGTACTTC
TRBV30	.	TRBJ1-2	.	CAWSYSAVGANYGYTF	TGTGCCTGGAGTTATTCGGCCGTGGGGGCTAACTATGGCTACACCTTC
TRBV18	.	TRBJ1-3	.	CASSPSGRENTIYF	TGTGCCAGCTCACCCTCCGGACGAGAAAACACCATATATTTT
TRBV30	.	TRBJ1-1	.	CACERNTEAFF	TGTGCCTGTGAGAGGAACACTGAAGCTTTCTTT
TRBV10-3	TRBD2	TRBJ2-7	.	CAISESGLAGKYEQYF	TGTGCCATCAGTGAGTCGGGACTAGCGGGAAAATACGAGCAGTACTTC
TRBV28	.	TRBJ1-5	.	CASSPDSLMPQHF	TGTGCCAGCAGTCCGGACAGTCTTATGCCCCAGCATTTT
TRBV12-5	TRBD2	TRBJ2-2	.	CASGLETTSRFSTGELFF	TGTGCTAGTGGTTTGGAAACGACTAGCCGCTTTTCCACCGGGGAGCTGTTTTTT
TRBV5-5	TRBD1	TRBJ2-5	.	CASSLGTGEETQYF	TGTGCCAGCAGCCTGGGGACAGGAGAAGAGACCCAGTACTTC
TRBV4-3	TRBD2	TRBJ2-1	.	CASSQERLAGYNEQFF	TGCGCCAGCAGCCAAGAGAGGCTAGCGGGATACAATGAGCAGTTCTTC
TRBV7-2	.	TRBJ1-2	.	CASSRGRESSNGYTF	TGTGCCAGCAGCCGGGGGAGGGAGTCATCCAATGGCTACACCTTC
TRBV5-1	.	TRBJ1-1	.	CASSLEAGMNTEAFF	TGCGCCAGCAGCTTGGAGGCAGGGATGAACACTGAAGCTTTCTTT
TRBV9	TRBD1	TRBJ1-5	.	CASSGQGDQPQHF	TGTGCCAGCAGCGGACAGGGGGATCAGCCCCAGCATTTT
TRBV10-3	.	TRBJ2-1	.	CAISELARLGSYNEQFF	TGTGCCATCAGTGAGCTGGCGAGGTTGGGCTCCTACAATGAGCAGTTCTTC
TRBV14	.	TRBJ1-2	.	CASSLFRGEAGYTF	TGTGCCAGCAGCCTTTTCCGAGGGGAGGCCGGCTACACCTTC
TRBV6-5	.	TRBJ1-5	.	CASTSTQPQHF	TGTGCCAGCACCTCAACGCAGCCCCAGCATTTT
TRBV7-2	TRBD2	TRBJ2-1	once	CASSLVPSGSRNEQFF	TGTGCCAGCAGCTTAGTACCCAGCGGGAGTAGGAATGAGCAGTTCTTC
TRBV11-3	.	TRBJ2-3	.	CASSSGRSTDTQYF	TGTGCCAGCAGCTCCGGACGGAGCACAGATACGCAGTATTTT
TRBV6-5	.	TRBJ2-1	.	CASNLRNEQFF	TGTGCCAGCAACCTCAGGAATGAGCAGTTCTTC
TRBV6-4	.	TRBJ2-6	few	CASRDFLGVLTF	TGTGCCAGCAGGGATTTCCTAGGGGTCCTGACTTTC
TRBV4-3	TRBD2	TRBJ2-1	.	CASSQGRSGINYNEQFF	TGCGCCAGCAGCCAAGGTCGGAGCGGGATTAACTACAATGAGCAGTTCTTC
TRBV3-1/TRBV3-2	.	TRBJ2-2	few	CASSQSRGTGELFF	TGTGCCAGCAGCCAATCGCGGGGCACCGGGGAGCTGTTTTTT
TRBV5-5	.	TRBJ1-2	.	CASSLESGARHSYTF	TGTGCCAGCAGCTTGGAGTCTGGGGCGCGACATAGCTACACCTTC
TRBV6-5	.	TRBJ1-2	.	CASSATSRQVTYTF	TGTGCCAGCAGCGCCACTTCTCGACAGGTTACCTACACCTTC
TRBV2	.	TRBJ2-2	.	CASTPQVANTGELFF	TGTGCCAGTACCCCTCAGGTTGCGAACACCGGGGAGCTGTTTTTT
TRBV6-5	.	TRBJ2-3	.	CASSYSSDPSTDTQYF	TGTGCCAGCAGTTACAGCAGCGATCCTAGCACAGATACGCAGTATTTT
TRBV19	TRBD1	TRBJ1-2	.	CASSADRAGLLSGYTF	TGTGCCAGTAGCGCGGACAGGGCGGGTCTTTTATCTGGCTACACCTTC
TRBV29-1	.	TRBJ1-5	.	CSVGRGGNQPQHF	TGCAGCGTCGGGAGGGGAGGCAATCAGCCCCAGCATTTT
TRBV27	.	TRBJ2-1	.	CASRTGQYNEQFF	TGTGCCAGCAGGACCGGACAGTACAATGAGCAGTTCTTC
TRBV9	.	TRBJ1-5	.	CASSVGGTQPQHF	TGTGCCAGCAGCGTAGGCGGCACCCAGCCCCAGCATTTT
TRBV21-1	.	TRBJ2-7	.	CAGAAPRRETSHEQYF	TGTGCCGGGGCCGCCCCCCGGCGGGAGACTTCCCACGAGCAGTACTTC
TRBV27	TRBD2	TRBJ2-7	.	CASSGTSGSYEQYF	TGTGCCAGCAGCGGGACTAGCGGCTCCTACGAGCAGTACTTC
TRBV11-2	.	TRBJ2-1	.	CASSLTRLHEQFF	TGTGCCAGCAGCTTAACTAGGCTCCATGAGCAGTTCTTC
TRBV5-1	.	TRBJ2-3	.	CASSGDSSTDTQYF	TGCGCCAGCTCCGGTGACTCAAGCACAGATACGCAGTATTTT
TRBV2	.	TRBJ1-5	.	CASTIEGYSNQPQHF	TGTGCCAGCACCATCGAGGGGTATAGCAATCAGCCCCAGCATTTT